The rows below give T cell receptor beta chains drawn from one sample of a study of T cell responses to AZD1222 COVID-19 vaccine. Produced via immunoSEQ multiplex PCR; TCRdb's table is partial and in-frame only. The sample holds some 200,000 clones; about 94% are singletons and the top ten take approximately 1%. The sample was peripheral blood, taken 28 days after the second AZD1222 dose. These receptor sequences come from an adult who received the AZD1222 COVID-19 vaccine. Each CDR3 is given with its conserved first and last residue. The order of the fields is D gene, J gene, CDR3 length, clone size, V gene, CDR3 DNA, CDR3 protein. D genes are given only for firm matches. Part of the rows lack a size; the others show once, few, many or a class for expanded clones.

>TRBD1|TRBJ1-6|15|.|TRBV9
TGTGCCAGCAGCGTTCAAGGGGGCATGGGGACACCCCTCCACTTT
CASSVQGGMGTPLHF
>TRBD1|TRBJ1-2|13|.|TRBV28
TGTGCCATCCCGTGGACAGGGGGCTATGGCTACACCTTC
CAIPWTGGYGYTF
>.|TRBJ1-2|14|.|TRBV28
TGTGCCAGCAGTTTGATTGGGTTTGCCTATGGCTACACCTTC
CASSLIGFAYGYTF
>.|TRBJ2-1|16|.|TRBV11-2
TGTGCCAGCAGCTCCACCTCAGGGGTAGCCTACAATGAGCAGTTCTTC
CASSSTSGVAYNEQFF
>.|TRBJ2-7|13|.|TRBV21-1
TGTGCCAGCAGCACGCAGGGTAACTACGAGCAGTACTTC
CASSTQGNYEQYF
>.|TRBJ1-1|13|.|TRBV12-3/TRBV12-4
TGTGCCAGCAGCTGGGGACCGAACACTGAAGCTTTCTTT
CASSWGPNTEAFF
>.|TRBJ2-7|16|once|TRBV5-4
TGTGCCAGCAGCTTTGGAGGGGCAGGGCTCGTCTACGAGCAGTACTTC
CASSFGGAGLVYEQYF
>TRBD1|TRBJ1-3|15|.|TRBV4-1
TGCGCCAGCAGCGGAGGACAGGGGTATGGAAACACCATATATTTT
CASSGGQGYGNTIYF
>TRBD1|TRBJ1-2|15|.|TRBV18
TGTGCCAGCTCACCTGGACAGGGGAGGTTTTATGGCTACACCTTC
CASSPGQGRFYGYTF
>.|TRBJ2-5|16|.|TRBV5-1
TGCGCCAGCAGCCCCGGTGGGACACCCTCCCAAGAGACCCAGTACTTC
CASSPGGTPSQETQYF
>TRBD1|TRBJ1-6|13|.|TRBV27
TGTGCCAGCAGTACAGGGGCCTCAGGGCCCCTCCACTTT
CASSTGASGPLHF
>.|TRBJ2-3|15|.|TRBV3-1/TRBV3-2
TGTGCCAGCACCGACCTCCCGGGGTTGGCAGATACGCAGTATTTT
CASTDLPGLADTQYF
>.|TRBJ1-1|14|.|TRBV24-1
TGTGCCACCAGTGAGGGATCTGGGCGGCATGAAGCTTTCTTT
CATSEGSGRHEAFF
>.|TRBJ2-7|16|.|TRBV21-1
TGTGCCAGCAGGGCCCTTGGACAGCCGACAGACTACGAGCAGTACTTC
CASRALGQPTDYEQYF
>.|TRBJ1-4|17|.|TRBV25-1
TGTGCCAGCAGTGAAAAAAAACCCCTTAGGGGGGACGAAAAACTGTTTTTT
CASSEKKPLRGDEKLFF
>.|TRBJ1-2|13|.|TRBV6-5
TGTGCCAGCAGTTGGAGAAATGGATTCGGCTACACCTTC
CASSWRNGFGYTF
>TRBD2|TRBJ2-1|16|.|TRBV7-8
TGTGCCAGCAGCTTATTGCCTAGCGGGGGGTTCAATGAGCAGTTCTTC
CASSLLPSGGFNEQFF
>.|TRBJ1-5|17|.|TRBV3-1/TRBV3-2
TGTGCCAGCAGCCATAATCCGCAGACAACAAAAGATCAGCCCCAGCATTTT
CASSHNPQTTKDQPQHF
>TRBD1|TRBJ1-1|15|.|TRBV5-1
TGCGCCAGCAGCGGGGGACAGTCAATGAACACTGAAGCTTTCTTT
CASSGGQSMNTEAFF
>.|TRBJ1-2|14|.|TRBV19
TGTGCCACGGAGGGGAGGAATTTAGTCTATGGCTACACCTTC
CATEGRNLVYGYTF
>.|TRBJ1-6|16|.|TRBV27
TGTGCCAGCAGATCAGGGATGAGCGCCTATAATTCACCCCTCCACTTT
CASRSGMSAYNSPLHF
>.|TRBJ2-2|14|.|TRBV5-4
TGTGCCAGCAGCTCAATCCCTTCCGCCGGGGAGCTGTTTTTT
CASSSIPSAGELFF
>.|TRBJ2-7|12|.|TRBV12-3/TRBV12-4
TGTGCCAGCAGTTCGGCAACCTACGAGCAGTACTTC
CASSSATYEQYF
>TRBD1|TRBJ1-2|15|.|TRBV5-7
TGTGCCAGCAGCCGACGAGAGGGGGCGTCCTATGGCTACACCTTC
CASSRREGASYGYTF
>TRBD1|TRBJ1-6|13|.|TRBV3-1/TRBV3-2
TGTGCCAGCAGCCACGGGACAGCTTCACCCCTCCACTTT
CASSHGTASPLHF
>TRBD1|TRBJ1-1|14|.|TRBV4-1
TGCGCCAGCAGCCAAGATATAGGGACAGGGGGAGCTTTCTTT
CASSQDIGTGGAFF
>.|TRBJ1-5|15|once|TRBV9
TGTGCCAGCAGCGACAGGGCAAATATGGATCAGCCCCAGCATTTT
CASSDRANMDQPQHF
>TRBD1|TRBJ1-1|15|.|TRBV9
TGTGCCAGCAGCGCCCGACAGGGGAGTTACACTGAAGCTTTCTTT
CASSARQGSYTEAFF
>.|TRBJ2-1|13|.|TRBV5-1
TGCGCCAGCTCTAGGGACTCCAGCGATGAGCAGTTCTTC
CASSRDSSDEQFF
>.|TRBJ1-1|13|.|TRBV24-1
TGTGCCACCAGATCACAGGGATCGGCTGAAGCTTTCTTT
CATRSQGSAEAFF
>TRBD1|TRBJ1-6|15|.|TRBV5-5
TGTGCCAGCAGCGGCGCGCAGGGGGCTGTTACACCCCTCCACTTT
CASSGAQGAVTPLHF
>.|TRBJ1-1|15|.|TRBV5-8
TGTGCCAGCAGTCTCGCGGGGAACCTTAACACTGAAGCTTTCTTT
CASSLAGNLNTEAFF
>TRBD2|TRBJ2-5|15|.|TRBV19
TGTGCCAGTAGTATCGAACTAGCGGGGTTGAAGACCCAGTACTTC
CASSIELAGLKTQYF
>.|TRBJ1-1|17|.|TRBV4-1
TGCGCCAGCAGCCAAGATGGGGGGGCAGGGCGTAACACTGAAGCTTTCTTT
CASSQDGGAGRNTEAFF
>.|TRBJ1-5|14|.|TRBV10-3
TGTGCCATCAGTACCCTGGGCGGGAGTCAGCCCCAGCATTTT
CAISTLGGSQPQHF
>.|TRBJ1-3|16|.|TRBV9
TGTGCCAGCAGCGTAGAAGGAGACCCCTCTGGAAACACCATATATTTT
CASSVEGDPSGNTIYF
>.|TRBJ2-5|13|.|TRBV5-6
TGTGCCAGCAGCTTGAAAAATCAAGAGACCCAGTACTTC
CASSLKNQETQYF
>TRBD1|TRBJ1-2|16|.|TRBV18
TGTGCCAGCTCGTCACTCGCCTCAGGGGGGTCCTATGGCTACACCTTC
CASSSLASGGSYGYTF
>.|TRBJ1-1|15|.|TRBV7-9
TGTGCCAGCAGCTTAGTCCTCGGCAGGCCCACTCTGGCTTTCTTT
CASSLVLGRPTLAFF
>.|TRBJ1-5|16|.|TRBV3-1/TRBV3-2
TGTGCCAGCAGCGGTCCCCCCGGCGGAGTTGATCAGCCCCAGCATTTT
CASSGPPGGVDQPQHF
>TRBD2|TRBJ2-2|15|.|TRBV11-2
TGTGCCAGCAGCCTTAGCGGGGGACCCACCGGGGAGCTGTTTTTT
CASSLSGGPTGELFF
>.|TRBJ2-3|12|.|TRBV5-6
TGTGCCAGCAGCATCTACACAGATACGCAGTATTTT
CASSIYTDTQYF
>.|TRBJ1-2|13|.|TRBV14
TGTGCCAGCAGCCAAGATAGGCTCTATGGCTACACCTTC
CASSQDRLYGYTF
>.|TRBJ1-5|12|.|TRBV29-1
TGCAGCGCTCAGGCAGGGGATCAGCCCCAGCATTTT
CSAQAGDQPQHF
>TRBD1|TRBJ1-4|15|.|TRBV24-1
TGTGCCACCAGTGCCCGGGACAGGATACCTGAAAAACTGTTTTTT
CATSARDRIPEKLFF
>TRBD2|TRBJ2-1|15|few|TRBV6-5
TGTGCCAGCAGTCCTAGCGGGGACGCCTACAATGAGCAGTTCTTC
CASSPSGDAYNEQFF
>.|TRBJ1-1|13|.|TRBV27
TGTGCCAGCAGTTTAAGGTCCCAAAGGGAAGCTTTCTTT
CASSLRSQREAFF
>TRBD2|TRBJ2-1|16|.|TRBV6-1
TGTGCCAGCAGTGAAGCGAGGAGCGGGGGGGGTAATGAGCAGTTCTTC
CASSEARSGGGNEQFF
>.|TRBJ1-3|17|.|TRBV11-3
TGTGCCAGCAGCTTAGATACGGGGGCCAACTCTGGAAACACCATATATTTT
CASSLDTGANSGNTIYF
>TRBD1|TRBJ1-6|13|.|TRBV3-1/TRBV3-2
TGTGCCAGCACGGGGACAGGGCATTCACCCCTCCACTTT
CASTGTGHSPLHF
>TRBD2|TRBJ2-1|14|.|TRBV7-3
TGTGCCAGCAGCCGGGGGACTACACGAACTGAGCAGTTCTTC
CASSRGTTRTEQFF
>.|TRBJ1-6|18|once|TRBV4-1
TGCGCCAGCAGCCAAAACCTGGCGGGGATGACGGTAAATTCACCCCTCCACTTT
CASSQNLAGMTVNSPLHF
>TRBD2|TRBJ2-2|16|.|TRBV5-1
TGCGCCAGCAGGCCCGGACGGGGGGTCAACACCGGGGAGCTGTTTTTT
CASRPGRGVNTGELFF
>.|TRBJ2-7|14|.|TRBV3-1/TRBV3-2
TGTGCCAGCAGCCAAGATGGGGTGGAGATCGAGCAGTACTTC
CASSQDGVEIEQYF
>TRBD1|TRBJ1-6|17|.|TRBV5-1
TGCGCCAGCAGACCAGGACAGGCAAGCTCCTATAATTCACCCCTCCACTTT
CASRPGQASSYNSPLHF
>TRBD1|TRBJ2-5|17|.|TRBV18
TGTGCCAGCTCGAACTTTGCCCCTGGACAGGGCCAAGAGACCCAGTACTTC
CASSNFAPGQGQETQYF
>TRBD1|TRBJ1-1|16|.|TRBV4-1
TGCGCCAGCAGCCAAAGACAGGGTGGGGGGAACACTGAAGCTTTCTTT
CASSQRQGGGNTEAFF
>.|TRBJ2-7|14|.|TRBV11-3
TGTGCCAGCAGCAATGACAAAAACTCCTACGAGCAGTACTTC
CASSNDKNSYEQYF
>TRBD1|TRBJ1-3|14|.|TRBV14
TGTGCCAGCAGCCGCCGACAGGGAGGAAACACCATATATTTT
CASSRRQGGNTIYF